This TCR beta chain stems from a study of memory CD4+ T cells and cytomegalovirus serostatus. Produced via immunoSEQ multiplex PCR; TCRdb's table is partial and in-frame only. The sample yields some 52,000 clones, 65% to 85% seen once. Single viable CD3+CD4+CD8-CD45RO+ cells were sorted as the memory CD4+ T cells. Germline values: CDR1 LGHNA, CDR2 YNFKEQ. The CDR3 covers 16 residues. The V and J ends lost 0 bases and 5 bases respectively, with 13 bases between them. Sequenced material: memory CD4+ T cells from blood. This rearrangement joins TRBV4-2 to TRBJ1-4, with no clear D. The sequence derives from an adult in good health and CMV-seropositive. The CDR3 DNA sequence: TGTGCCAGCAGCCAAGAGAGGACCCCTGGCAATGAAAAACTGTTTTTT. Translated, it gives CASSQERTPGNEKLFF.